A selection of T cell receptor beta chains follows, all from one sample in a study of blood T cell repertoires in COVID-19. The assay was immunoSEQ multiplex PCR, and TCRdb's table has in-frame clones only and misses some. There are over 85,000 clones in the sample; roughly 82% occur only once, and approximately 17% lies in the top ten. Source material: peripheral blood. The receptor set was obtained from a woman aged 55-69 years with acute or convalescent COVID-19. The CDR3 runs from the conserved cysteine through the conserved F or W. D genes are given only for firm matches.

D: .
V: TRBV4-2
J: TRBJ2-7
CDR3: CASSQDPADEQYF

D: TRBD1
V: TRBV5-1
J: TRBJ1-3
CDR3: CASSLLTGSGNTIYF

D: .
V: TRBV5-4
J: TRBJ1-2
CDR3: CASSSAGYDGYTF

D: TRBD2
V: TRBV7-8
J: TRBJ2-3
CDR3: CASSLQAGGTDTQYF

D: .
V: TRBV5-1
J: TRBJ2-6
CDR3: CASSSAESSGANVLTF

D: TRBD2
V: TRBV5-6
J: TRBJ2-1
CDR3: CASSSGTSGGGSYNEQFF

D: .
V: TRBV11-3
J: TRBJ2-3
CDR3: CASSLDFPDTQYF

D: .
V: TRBV5-1
J: TRBJ2-7
CDR3: CASSRSDSSYEQYF

D: .
V: TRBV7-8
J: TRBJ1-2
CDR3: CASSSREGSYGYTF

D: .
V: TRBV24-1
J: TRBJ2-1
CDR3: CATKSGGNSYNEQFF

D: .
V: TRBV4-1
J: TRBJ2-7
CDR3: CASSRSLPGWEQYF

D: TRBD2
V: TRBV15
J: TRBJ2-3
CDR3: CATSVSGGRTDTQYF

D: TRBD1
V: TRBV7-9
J: TRBJ2-5
CDR3: CASSLPEGGTSETQYF

D: TRBD1
V: TRBV5-1
J: TRBJ1-1
CDR3: CASSFRTGNTEAFF

D: TRBD1
V: TRBV3-1/TRBV3-2
J: TRBJ1-2
CDR3: CASSPGRRDSILYGYTF

D: .
V: TRBV6-2/TRBV6-3
J: TRBJ2-7
CDR3: CASSSFRSSYEQYF

D: .
V: TRBV4-1
J: TRBJ1-2
CDR3: CASSQEGRLDGYTF

D: .
V: TRBV18
J: TRBJ1-5
CDR3: CASSPPSGQPQHF